This record covers a single TCR beta chain. Original analysis: Nucleated cell number was recorded as an estimate derived from reference gene primer amplification. Measured with immunoSEQ multiplex PCR; TCRdb has only the in-frame clones, and not every one. V and J calls and clone size come straight from that table; D and trimming were deduced from the DNA. This sample has approximately 230,000 clones, with around four fifths found just once. Symptom resolution, clearance, or two negative PCRs marked donors in Cohort 3 as recovered. This sample was included in a study of blood T cell repertoires in COVID-19. For the study at large: Whether acute or convalescent, the COVID-19 samples came from the United States, Italy and Spain. Nucleic acid was either cDNA or gDNA, and it came from T cells, B-cell-depleted T cells, or PBMCs.

The receptor was derived from a man aged 40-49 years who had recovered from COVID-19. Sequencing was carried out using PBMCs or T cells enriched from blood (not recorded which).

This CDR3 is CASSAKQGAKNIQYF. The CDR3, as DNA: TGTGCCAGCAGCGCAAAACAGGGGGCCAAAAACATTCAGTACTTC. The rearrangement joins TRBV5-4 to TRBJ2-4; TRBD1 agrees at 7 bases. V lost 4 bases, J lost 1 base, and 5 bases stayed unmatched. The germline gives CDR1 SGHNT, CDR2 YYREEE (reference sequence). The CDR3 loop spans 15 amino acids.